The 20 T cell receptor beta chains reported below all come from one sample, sequenced in a study of blood T cells in healthy people across ages. Primers used in a second PCR of about 7 to 12 cycles were a sample-barcoded 5' primer and a J-beta primer mix. TCRdb itself ran the 5' RACE reads through MiXCR, one entry per CDR3 protein. The table lists hundreds of thousands of distinct CDR3 sequences, about 45% of them singletons. Material: blood. These receptors all come from an elderly man in good health.

The rearrangement joins TRBV5-6 to TRBJ1-1; maybe TRBD1 (5 bases). The CDR3 length is 13 residues. Per germline, CDR1 SGHDT and CDR2 YYEEEE. V was clipped by 4 bases and J by 3 bases, with 10 bases between them. The CDR3 coding sequence is TGTGCCAGCAGCCCCAGGGTTTACACTGAAGCTTTCTTT. Amino acids: CASSPRVYTEAFF.

CDR3 nucleotides: TGTGCCAGCAGCTTACGGCTAGCGGGGGGTGGTACAGATACGCAGTATTTT. Translated, it gives CASSLRLAGGGTDTQYF. The V call is TRBV7-2, the J call TRBJ2-3; 11 bases agree with TRBD2. The CDR3 spans 17 residues. V lost 2 bases, J lost 3 bases, and 7 bases stayed unmatched. Looked up from germline, CDR1 is SGHTA and CDR2 is FQGNSA.

The rearrangement links TRBV11-2 to TRBJ2-7; 9 bases are shared with TRBD1. With 1 base clipped from V and 2 bases from J, the junction kept 6 bases outside the gene matches. Germline-derived CDR1 and CDR2 are SGHAT and FQNNGV. The CDR3 contains 16 residues. The CDR3 nucleotides are TGTGCCAGCAGCTTAGTCGCCGGGACAGGGACCTACGAGCAGTACTTC. This sequence encodes CASSLVAGTGTYEQYF.

The rearrangement links TRBV6-1 to TRBJ1-1; TRBD1 might be the D (6 bases). V was shortened by 2 bases and J by 3 bases, with 7 bases between the two germline ends. From germline, CDR1 is MNHNS and CDR2 SASEGT. CDR3 length equals 13 residues. CDR3 sequence (DNA): TGTGCCAGCAGTGAAAGGGGGGACACTGAAGCTTTCTTT. Translation: CASSERGDTEAFF.

This rearrangement joins TRBV4-1 to TRBJ2-7; no clear D gene. V lost 3 bases and J lost 0, with 9 bases in between. Looked up from germline, CDR1 is MGHRA and CDR2 is YSYEKL. CDR3 length: 14 amino acids. DNA of the CDR3: TGCGCCAGCAGCCATGACCGGCGCTCCTACGAGCAGTACTTC. It encodes CASSHDRRSYEQYF.

Only a few counts were recorded for this clonotype. The rearrangement uses TRBV20-1 and TRBJ1-2, with 11 bases fitting TRBD1. The trim removed 1 base at V and 7 bases at J, leaving 2 bases unmatched. The germline V gene has CDR1 DFQATT and CDR2 SNEGSKA (reference sequence). The CDR3 spans 13 residues. The CDR3 coding sequence is TGCAGTGCTAGAGGGGGGACAGGGGGTGGCTACACCTTC. Its translation is CSARGGTGGGYTF.

The chain is built from TRBV4-3 and TRBJ2-5; D perhaps matches TRBD2 (5 bases). Trimming took off 6 bases at V and 11 bases at J, with 25 bases between the two ends. CDR3 length: 15 residues. The germline V gene has CDR1 LGHNA and CDR2 YSLEER. The CDR3 DNA is TGCGCCAGCAGTCTACAGCGGCTAAATTACAATGAGCAGTACTTC. Its protein product is CASSLQRLNYNEQYF.

The chain recombines TRBV6-6 with TRBJ2-5; D unclear. CDR3 length equals 13 residues. From germline, CDR1 is MNHNY and CDR2 SVGAGI (reference sequence). Trimming shortened V by 6 bases and J by 2 bases, and 10 bases separated the two germline ends. CDR3 loop: CASRSWVQETQYF. The CDR3 nucleotides are TGTGCCAGCAGGTCGTGGGTGCAAGAGACCCAGTACTTC.

The chain carries TRBV11-2 and TRBJ2-7; the match to TRBD2 covers 11 bases. Germline V gene sequence: CDR1 SGHAT, CDR2 FQNNGV. V lost 6 bases to trimming and J lost 1 base; unmatched junction nucleotides: 8. CDR3 length equals 16 residues. The CDR3, as DNA: TGTGCCAGCAGTCGTACTAGCGGGAGCTGGTCCTACGAGCAGTACTTC. It encodes CASSRTSGSWSYEQYF.

In its sample, this clonotype was seen a few times. The rearrangement uses TRBV12-5 and TRBJ2-7, with D hard to call. The CDR3 has 13 residues. The V gene's germline CDR1 is LGHNT and CDR2 FRNRAP. V dropped 1 base and J dropped 7 bases, with 11 bases sitting between them. For the CDR3, the DNA is TGTGCTAGTGGTTTGGCCCCCGGGCGTGAGCAGTACTTC. It specifies CASGLAPGREQYF.

The V and J genes are TRBV6-2 or TRBV6-3 and TRBJ2-7, with unresolved D. This CDR3 has 12 amino acids. In germline, CDR1 is MNHEY, CDR2 SVGEGT. V was trimmed by 1 base and J by 2 bases, leaving 3 bases between them. CDR3 sequence reads: CASSYYPYEQYF. The CDR3 DNA is TGTGCCAGCAGTTACTACCCCTACGAGCAGTACTTC.

This clonotype was observed at least ten times. The J gene is TRBJ2-7, the V gene TRBV6-6, with a possible D match to TRBD1 (6 bases). CDR3 size: 14 residues. CDR1 and CDR2 (germline): MNHNY, SVGAGI (reference sequence). V lost 7 bases to trimming and J lost 4 bases, with 17 bases between them. The CDR3 region is CASTQQGNGYEQYF. The CDR3 DNA follows: TGTGCCAGCACCCAACAGGGAAATGGGTACGAGCAGTACTTC.

The chain recombines TRBV13 with TRBJ1-2, with 7 bases that match TRBD1. Per germline, CDR1 PRHDT and CDR2 FYEKMQ (reference sequence). V lost 3 bases, J lost 6 bases, and 4 bases stayed unmatched. The CDR3 sequence is 13 residues long. Written as DNA, the CDR3 is TGTGCCAGCAGCTTCGGACAGGAGAATGGCTACACCTTC. The encoded protein is CASSFGQENGYTF.

V and J are TRBV7-3 and TRBJ2-5; TRBD1 might be the D (5 bases). Trimming removed 4 bases at V and 11 bases at J, with 14 bases between. Germline loops: CDR1 SGHTA, CDR2 FQGTGA. The CDR3 contains 12 residues. CDR3 in amino acids: CASSSRGAEQYF. DNA of the CDR3: TGTGCCAGCAGCTCCCGTGGGGCTGAGCAGTACTTC. Combining the CDR3 with reference TRBV7-3 and TRBJ2-5 gives the whole variable domain GAGVSQTPSNKVTEKGKYVELRCDPISGHTALYWYRQSLGQGPEFLIYFQGTGAADDSGLPNDRFFAVRPEGSVSTLKIQRTERGDSAVYLCASSSRGAEQYFGPGTRLLVL.

This clonotype was recorded at least ten times. The chain uses TRBV6-5 and TRBJ1-1; the D is unclear. This CDR3 has 14 residues. Germline CDR1 is MNHEY and CDR2 is SVGAGI. Trimming pared 0 bases from V and 3 bases from J, leaving 8 bases between. The chain's CDR3 is CASSYSTGYTEAFF. In nucleotides, the CDR3 is TGTGCCAGCAGTTACTCGACCGGTTACACTGAAGCTTTCTTT.

This clonotype was seen ten or more times. The chain has TRBV12-3 or TRBV12-4 and TRBJ2-7, with TRBD1 identical over 9 bases. After removal of 4 bases from V and 3 bases from J, the junction contained 1 base not matched to a gene. This CDR3 comprises 13 residues. CDR3 loop: CASSWGQGYEQYF. The CDR3 bases are TGTGCCAGCAGTTGGGGACAGGGCTACGAGCAGTACTTC.

This clonotype was observed many times. This sequence joins TRBV7-2 and TRBJ2-5; 7 positions agree with TRBD2. The trim removed 1 base at V and 5 bases at J, leaving 1 base unmatched. Germline CDR1 SGHTA, CDR2 FQGNSA. The length of the CDR3 is 13 residues. CDR3 residues: CASSLGSGETQYF. The CDR3 DNA sequence: TGTGCCAGCAGCTTAGGTAGCGGGGAGACCCAGTACTTC. The complete variable domain, with remaining parts taken from reference TRBV7-2 and TRBJ2-5, reads GAGVSQSPSNKVTEKGKDVELRCDPISGHTALYWYRQSLGQGLEFLIYFQGNSAPDKSGLPSDRFSAERTGGSVSTLTIQRTQQEDSAVYLCASSLGSGETQYFGPGTRLLVL.

This sequence joins TRBV24-1 and TRBJ2-1, with 7 bases aligning to TRBD1. Germline CDR1 is KGHDR and CDR2 is SFDVKD. This CDR3 is 17 amino acids long. Trimming cost V 1 base and J 6 bases; bases outside gene matches: 11. The DNA of the CDR3 is TGTGCCACCAGTGATTTTGGCGGCAGGGGGTTATCCAATGAGCAGTTCTTC. Translated: CATSDFGGRGLSNEQFF.

This chain connects TRBV7-2 to TRBJ1-4; 8 nucleotides agree with TRBD1. This CDR3 has 13 residues. Trimming took 10 bases from V and 6 from J; bases not matched to a gene: 7. Germline CDR1 and CDR2: SGHTA and FQGNSA. The CDR3 bases are TGTGCCACCCAGGACAGGGCTTATGAAAAACTGTTTTTT. The encoded protein is CATQDRAYEKLFF.

The gene calls are TRBV6-5 and TRBJ1-1, with 7 positions matching TRBD1. The germline gives CDR1 MNHEY, CDR2 SVGAGI. This CDR3 spans 13 amino acids. The junction had 3 bases not matched to a gene; V was cut back by 7 bases and J by 1 base. The CDR3 coding sequence is TGTGCCAGCATGGGACAGCCGAACACTGAAGCTTTCTTT. Translated, it gives CASMGQPNTEAFF.